This T cell receptor (beta chain) originates from a study of beta chain features in type 1 diabetes. The CDR3 spans 13 residues. Germline CDR1 and CDR2: ENHRY and SYGVKD. The V gene end was trimmed by 4 bases and the J gene end by 6 bases; junction bases not matched to a gene: 1. The authors sorted CD4+ naive, central memory, regulatory and stem cell-like memory cells via CD45RO/CCR7/CD25/CD127/CD95/CD27. The sequenced template was cDNA made from the entire isolated RNA. Method: immunoSEQ multiplex PCR; TCRdb's copy keeps in-frame clones and lacks some. Of some 400,000 clones detected, roughly 15% appear once; the ten largest clones hold roughly 0.017%.

This chain joins TRBV10-3 and TRBJ1-2; 11 nucleotides line up with TRBD1. The sequence was collected from a woman younger than 30 in good health. The material sequenced was naive CD4+ T cells from blood. DNA of the CDR3: TGTGCCATCAGTGCGGGACAGGGGGATGGCTACACCTTC. This sequence encodes CAISAGQGDGYTF.